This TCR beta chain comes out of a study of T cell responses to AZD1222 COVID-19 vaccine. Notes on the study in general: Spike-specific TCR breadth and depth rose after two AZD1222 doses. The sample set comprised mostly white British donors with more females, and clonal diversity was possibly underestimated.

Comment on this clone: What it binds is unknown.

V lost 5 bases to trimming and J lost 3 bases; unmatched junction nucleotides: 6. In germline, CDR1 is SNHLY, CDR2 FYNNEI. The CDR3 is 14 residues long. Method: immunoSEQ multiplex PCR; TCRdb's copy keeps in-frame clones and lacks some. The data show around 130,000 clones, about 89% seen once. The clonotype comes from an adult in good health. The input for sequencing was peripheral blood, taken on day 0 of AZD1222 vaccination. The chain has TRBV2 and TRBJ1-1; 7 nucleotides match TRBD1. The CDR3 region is CASSRRQGDTEAFF. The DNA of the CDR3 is TGTGCCAGCAGTCGTCGACAGGGAGACACTGAAGCTTTCTTT. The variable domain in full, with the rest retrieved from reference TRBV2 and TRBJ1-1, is EPEVTQTPSHQVTQMGQEVILRCVPISNHLYFYWYRQILGQKVEFLVSFYNNEISEKSEIFDDQFSVERPDGSNFTLKIRSTKLEDSAMYFCASSRRQGDTEAFFGQGTRLTVV.